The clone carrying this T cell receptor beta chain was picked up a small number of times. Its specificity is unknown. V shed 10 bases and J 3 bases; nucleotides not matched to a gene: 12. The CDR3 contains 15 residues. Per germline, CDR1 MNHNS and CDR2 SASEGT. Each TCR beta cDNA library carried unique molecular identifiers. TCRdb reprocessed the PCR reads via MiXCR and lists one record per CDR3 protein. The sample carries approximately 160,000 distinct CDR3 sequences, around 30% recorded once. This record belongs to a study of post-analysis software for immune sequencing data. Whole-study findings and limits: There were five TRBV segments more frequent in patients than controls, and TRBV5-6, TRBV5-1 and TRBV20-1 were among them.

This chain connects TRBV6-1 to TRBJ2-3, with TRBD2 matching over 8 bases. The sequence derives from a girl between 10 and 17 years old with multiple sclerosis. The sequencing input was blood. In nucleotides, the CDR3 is TGTGCCACATTCTACAGCGGGAGCAAGACAGATACGCAGTATTTT. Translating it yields CATFYSGSKTDTQYF.